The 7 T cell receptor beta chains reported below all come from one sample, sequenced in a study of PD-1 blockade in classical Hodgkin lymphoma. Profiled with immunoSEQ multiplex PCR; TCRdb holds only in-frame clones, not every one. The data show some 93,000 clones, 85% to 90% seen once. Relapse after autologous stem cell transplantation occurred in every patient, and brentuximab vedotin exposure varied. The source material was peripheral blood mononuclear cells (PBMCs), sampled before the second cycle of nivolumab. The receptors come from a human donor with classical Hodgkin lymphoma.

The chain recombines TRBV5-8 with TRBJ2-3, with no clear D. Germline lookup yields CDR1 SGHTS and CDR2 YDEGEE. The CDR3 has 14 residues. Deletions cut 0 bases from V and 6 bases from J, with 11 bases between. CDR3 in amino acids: CASSLARARDTQYF. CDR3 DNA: TGTGCCAGCAGCTTGGCTAGGGCCCGTGATACGCAGTATTTT.

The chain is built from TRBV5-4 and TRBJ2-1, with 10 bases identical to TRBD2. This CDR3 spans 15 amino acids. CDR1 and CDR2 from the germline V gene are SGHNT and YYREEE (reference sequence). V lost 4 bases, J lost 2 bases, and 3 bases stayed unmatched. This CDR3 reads CASSGTSGTYNEQFF. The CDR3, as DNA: TGTGCCAGCAGCGGTACTAGCGGGACCTACAATGAGCAGTTCTTC.

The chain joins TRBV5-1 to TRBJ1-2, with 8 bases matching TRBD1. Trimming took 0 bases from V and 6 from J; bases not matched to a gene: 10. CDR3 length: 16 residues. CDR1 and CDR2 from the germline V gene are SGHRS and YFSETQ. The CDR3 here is CASSLGADRGRHGYTF. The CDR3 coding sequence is TGCGCCAGCAGCTTGGGGGCTGACAGGGGCCGGCATGGCTACACCTTC.

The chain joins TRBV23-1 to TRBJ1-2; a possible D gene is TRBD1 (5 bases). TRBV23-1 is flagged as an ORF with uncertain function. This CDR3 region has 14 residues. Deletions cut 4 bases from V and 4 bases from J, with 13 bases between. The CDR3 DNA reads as TGCGCCAGCAGTCGTAGGGGCGCACCCTATGGCTACACCTTC. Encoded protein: CASSRRGAPYGYTF.

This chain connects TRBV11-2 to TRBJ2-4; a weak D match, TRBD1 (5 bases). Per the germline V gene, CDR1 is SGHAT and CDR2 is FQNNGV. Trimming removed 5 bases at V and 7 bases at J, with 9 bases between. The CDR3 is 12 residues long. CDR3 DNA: TGTGCCAGCAGCCGACAGAGGAACATTCAGTACTTC. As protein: CASSRQRNIQYF.

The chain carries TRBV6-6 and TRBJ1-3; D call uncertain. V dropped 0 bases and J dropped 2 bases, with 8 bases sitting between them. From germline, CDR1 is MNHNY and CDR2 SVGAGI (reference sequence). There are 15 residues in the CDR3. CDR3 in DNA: TGTGCCAGCAGTTACTCCCCCCAGGCTGGAAACACCATATATTTT. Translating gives CASSYSPQAGNTIYF.

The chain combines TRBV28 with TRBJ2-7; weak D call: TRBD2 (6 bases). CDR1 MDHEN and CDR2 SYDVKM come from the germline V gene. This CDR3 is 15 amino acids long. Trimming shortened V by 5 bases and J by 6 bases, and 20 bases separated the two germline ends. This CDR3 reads CASSKSSERGREQYF. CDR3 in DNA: TGTGCCAGCAGTAAGTCTAGCGAAAGGGGTCGCGAGCAGTACTTC. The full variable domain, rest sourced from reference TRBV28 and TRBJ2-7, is DVKVTQSSRYLVKRTGEKVFLECVQDMDHENMFWYRQDPGLGLRLIYFSYDVKMKEKGDIPEGYSVSREKKERFSLILESASTNQTSMYLCASSKSSERGREQYFGPGTRLTVT.